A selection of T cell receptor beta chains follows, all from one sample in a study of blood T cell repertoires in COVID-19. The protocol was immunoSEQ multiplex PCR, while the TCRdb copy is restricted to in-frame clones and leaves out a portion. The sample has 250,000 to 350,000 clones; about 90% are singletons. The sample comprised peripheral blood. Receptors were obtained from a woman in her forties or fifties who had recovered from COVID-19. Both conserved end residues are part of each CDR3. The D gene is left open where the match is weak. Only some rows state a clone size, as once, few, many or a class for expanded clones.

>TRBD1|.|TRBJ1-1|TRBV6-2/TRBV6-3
CASSYWGTGNTEAFF
TGTGCCAGCAGTTACTGGGGGACAGGGAACACTGAAGCTTTCTTT
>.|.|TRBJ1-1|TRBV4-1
CASSQVTGMSTEAFF
TGCGCCAGCAGCCAAGTTACAGGGATGTCCACTGAAGCTTTCTTT
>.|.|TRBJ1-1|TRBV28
CASSGMGRVDTEAFF
TGTGCCAGCAGTGGAATGGGCAGGGTCGACACTGAAGCTTTCTTT
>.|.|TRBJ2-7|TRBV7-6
CASSPAYEQYF
TGTGCCAGCAGCCCCGCCTACGAGCAGTACTTC
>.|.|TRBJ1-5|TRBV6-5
CASSYDRRGQPQHF
TGTGCCAGCAGTTACGACAGGAGAGGGCAGCCCCAGCATTTT
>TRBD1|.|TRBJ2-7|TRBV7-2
CASSSRGQAYEQYF
TGTGCCAGCAGCTCAAGGGGGCAGGCCTACGAGCAGTACTTC
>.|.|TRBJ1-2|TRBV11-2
CASSTGGPGSVMGYTF
TGTGCCAGCAGTACGGGGGGTCCAGGGTCAGTTATGGGCTACACCTTC
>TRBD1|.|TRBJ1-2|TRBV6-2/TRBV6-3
CASSYSEQGRRGYTF
TGTGCCAGCAGTTACTCGGAACAGGGGAGACGAGGCTACACCTTC
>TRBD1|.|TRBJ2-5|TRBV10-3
CAISESEAGDSETQYF
TGTGCCATCAGTGAGTCGGAGGCAGGGGACAGCGAGACCCAGTACTTC
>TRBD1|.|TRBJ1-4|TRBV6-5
CASIRDRVNEKLFF
TGTGCCAGCATCCGGGACAGGGTTAATGAAAAACTGTTTTTT
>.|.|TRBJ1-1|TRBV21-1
CASSKASGQGKRGTEAFF
TGTGCCAGCAGCAAAGCGTCGGGACAGGGGAAGCGGGGCACTGAAGCTTTCTTT
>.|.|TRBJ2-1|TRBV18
CASSPGVNEQFF
TGTGCCAGCTCACCAGGAGTTAATGAGCAGTTCTTC
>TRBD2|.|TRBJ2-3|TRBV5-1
CASSLGTGIGTGLIQYF
TGCGCCAGCAGCTTGGGCACAGGTATAGGAACGGGACTAATACAGTATTTT
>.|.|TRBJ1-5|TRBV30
CAWSPAGNQPQHF
TGTGCCTGGAGTCCGGCGGGCAATCAGCCCCAGCATTTT
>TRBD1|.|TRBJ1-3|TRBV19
CASTETGGTAGNTIYF
TGTGCCAGTACGGAGACAGGGGGGACTGCTGGAAACACCATATATTTT
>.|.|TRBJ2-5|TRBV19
CASSIGEAGETQYF
TGTGCCAGTAGTATCGGGGAGGCCGGGGAGACCCAGTACTTC
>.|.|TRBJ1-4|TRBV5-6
CASSSDRRNEKLFF
TGTGCCAGCAGCTCCGACAGGAGGAATGAAAAACTGTTTTTT
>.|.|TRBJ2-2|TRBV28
CASSFLGAGELFF
TGTGCCAGCAGTTTTCTAGGGGCCGGGGAGCTGTTTTTT
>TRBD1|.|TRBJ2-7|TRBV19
CASSMDRGAYEQYF
TGTGCCAGTAGTATGGACAGGGGGGCCTACGAGCAGTACTTC
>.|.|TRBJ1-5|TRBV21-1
CASSQSRGGQPQHF
TGTGCCAGCAGTCAGTCCCGAGGAGGGCAGCCCCAGCATTTT
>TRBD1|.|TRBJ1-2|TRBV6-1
CASSHDRGQRNGYTF
TGTGCCAGCAGTCATGACAGGGGCCAGCGGAATGGCTACACCTTC
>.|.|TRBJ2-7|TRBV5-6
CASGRDVTYEQYF
TGTGCCAGCGGCAGGGATGTCACCTACGAGCAGTACTTC
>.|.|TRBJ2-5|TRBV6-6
CASRNRWGEQETQYF
TGTGCCAGCAGGAACCGGTGGGGGGAACAAGAGACCCAGTACTTC
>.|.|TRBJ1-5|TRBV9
CASSAPWWANTRNQPQHF
TGTGCCAGCAGCGCCCCCTGGTGGGCGAACACGCGTAATCAGCCCCAGCATTTT
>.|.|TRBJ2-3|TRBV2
CASSETRPGTDTQYF
TGTGCCAGCAGCGAAACTAGACCTGGCACAGATACGCAGTATTTT
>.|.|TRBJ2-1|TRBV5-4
CASSLGGGNSYNEQFF
TGTGCCAGCAGCTTGGGTGGGGGGAACTCCTACAATGAGCAGTTCTTC
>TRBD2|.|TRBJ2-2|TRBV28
CASNAGGRTGELFF
TGTGCCAGCAATGCGGGGGGCAGAACCGGGGAGCTGTTTTTT
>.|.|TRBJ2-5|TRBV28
CASSLLGDQETQYF
TGTGCCAGCAGTTTATTAGGAGACCAAGAGACCCAGTACTTC
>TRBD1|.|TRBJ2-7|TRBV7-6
CASSRAIRDRYEQYF
TGTGCCAGCAGCCGCGCTATCCGGGACAGATACGAGCAGTACTTC
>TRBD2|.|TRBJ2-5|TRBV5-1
CASSNRLAGGPLQETQYF
TGCGCCAGCAGCAACAGACTAGCGGGGGGGCCTCTTCAAGAGACCCAGTACTTC
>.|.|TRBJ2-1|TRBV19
CASQTQTRNEQFF
TGTGCCAGTCAAACACAGACCCGCAATGAGCAGTTCTTC
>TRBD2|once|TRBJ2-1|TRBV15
CATSRGSSGGYNEQFF
TGTGCCACCAGCAGAGGGTCTAGCGGGGGATACAATGAGCAGTTCTTC
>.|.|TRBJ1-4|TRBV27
CASGRLTNEKLFF
TGTGCCAGCGGGAGACTAACTAATGAAAAACTGTTTTTT
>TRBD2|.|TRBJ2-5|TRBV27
CASSLYQRGDLETQYF
TGTGCCAGCAGTTTATACCAGCGGGGGGATCTCGAGACCCAGTACTTC
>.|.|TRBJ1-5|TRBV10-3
CAISESGGGNQPQHF
TGTGCCATCAGTGAGTCTGGGGGGGGGAATCAGCCCCAGCATTTT
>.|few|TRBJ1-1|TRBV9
CASSVVGGPEAFF
TGTGCCAGCAGCGTAGTTGGGGGCCCCGAAGCTTTCTTT
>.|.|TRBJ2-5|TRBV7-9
CASSFRNQETQYF
TGTGCCAGCAGCTTCAGGAACCAAGAGACCCAGTACTTC
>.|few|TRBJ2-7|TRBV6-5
CASSYDGDYEQYF
TGTGCCAGCAGTTACGACGGGGACTACGAGCAGTACTTC
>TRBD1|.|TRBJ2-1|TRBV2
CASRRGQGLYNEQFF
TGTGCCAGCAGGCGGGGACAGGGTCTCTACAATGAGCAGTTCTTC
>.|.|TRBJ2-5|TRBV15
CATSPGHQQETQYF
TGTGCCACCAGCCCGGGACACCAACAAGAGACCCAGTACTTC
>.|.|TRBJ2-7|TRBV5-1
CASKGDGYEQYF
TGCGCCAGCAAAGGGGATGGCTACGAGCAGTACTTC
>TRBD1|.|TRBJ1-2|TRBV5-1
CASSSPGQNYGYTF
TGCGCCAGCAGCTCGCCGGGACAGAACTATGGCTACACCTTC
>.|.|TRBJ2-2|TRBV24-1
CATSAGTGELFF
TGTGCCACTTCGGCAGGCACCGGGGAGCTGTTTTTT
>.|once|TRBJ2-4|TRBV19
CASSMGAASRRGENIQYF
TGTGCCAGTAGTATGGGGGCGGCTAGCCGACGTGGGGAAAACATTCAGTACTTC
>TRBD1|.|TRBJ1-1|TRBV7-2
CASDRGGEAFF
TGTGCCAGTGACAGGGGCGGCGAAGCTTTCTTT
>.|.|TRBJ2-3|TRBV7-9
CASSQGLSTDTQYF
TGTGCCAGCAGCCAAGGACTGAGCACAGATACGCAGTATTTT
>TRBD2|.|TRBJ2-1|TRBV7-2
CASSLEVRAGGPNEQFF
TGTGCCAGCAGCTTAGAGGTAAGGGCGGGAGGGCCCAATGAGCAGTTCTTC
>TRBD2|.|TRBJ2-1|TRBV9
CASSVSGGASEQFF
TGTGCCAGCAGCGTTAGCGGGGGGGCGAGTGAGCAGTTCTTC
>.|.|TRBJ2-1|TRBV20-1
CSASAGNEQFF
TGCAGTGCTTCCGCGGGTAATGAGCAGTTCTTC
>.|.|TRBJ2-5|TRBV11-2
CASSLGATTAYQETQYF
TGTGCCAGCAGCTTAGGGGCCACGACAGCCTATCAAGAGACCCAGTACTTC
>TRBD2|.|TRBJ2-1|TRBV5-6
CASSLLAGGLYNEQFF
TGTGCCAGCAGCTTGCTTGCGGGGGGGCTCTACAATGAGCAGTTCTTC
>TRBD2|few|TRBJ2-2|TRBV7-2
CASSRTSRYGELFF
TGTGCCAGCAGCCGGACTAGCCGATACGGGGAGCTGTTTTTT
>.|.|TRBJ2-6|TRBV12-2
CASRLGRAMSGANVLTF
TGTGCAAGTCGCTTAGGTAGAGCTATGTCTGGGGCCAACGTCCTGACTTTC